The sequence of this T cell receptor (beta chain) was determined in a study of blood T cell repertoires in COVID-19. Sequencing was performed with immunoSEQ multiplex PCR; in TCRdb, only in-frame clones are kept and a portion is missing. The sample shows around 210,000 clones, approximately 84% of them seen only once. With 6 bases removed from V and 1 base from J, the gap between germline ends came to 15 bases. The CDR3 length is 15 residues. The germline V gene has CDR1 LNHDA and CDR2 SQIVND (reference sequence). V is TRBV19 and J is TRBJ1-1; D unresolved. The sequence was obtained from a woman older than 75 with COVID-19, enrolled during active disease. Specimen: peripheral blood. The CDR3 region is CASSTTEMGNTEAFF. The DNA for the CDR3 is TGTGCCAGTAGCACAACAGAAATGGGGAACACTGAAGCTTTCTTT.